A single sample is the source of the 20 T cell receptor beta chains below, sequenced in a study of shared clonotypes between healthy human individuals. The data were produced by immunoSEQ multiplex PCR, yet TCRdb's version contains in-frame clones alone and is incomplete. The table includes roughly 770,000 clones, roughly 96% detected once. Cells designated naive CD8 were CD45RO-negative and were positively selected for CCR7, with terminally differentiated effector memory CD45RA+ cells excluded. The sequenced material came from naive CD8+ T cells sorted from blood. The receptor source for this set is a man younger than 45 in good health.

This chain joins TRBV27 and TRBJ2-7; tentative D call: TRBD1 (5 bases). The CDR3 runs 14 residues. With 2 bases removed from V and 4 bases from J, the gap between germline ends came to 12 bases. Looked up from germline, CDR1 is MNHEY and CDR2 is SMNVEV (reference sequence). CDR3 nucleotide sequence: TGTGCCAGCAGTTTAGGCAGGGAAAAGTACGAGCAGTACTTC. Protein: CASSLGREKYEQYF.

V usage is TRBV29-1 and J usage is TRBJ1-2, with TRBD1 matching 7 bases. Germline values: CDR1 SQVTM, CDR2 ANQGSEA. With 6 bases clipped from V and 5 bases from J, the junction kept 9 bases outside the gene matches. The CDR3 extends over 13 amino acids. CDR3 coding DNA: TGCAGCGTCCCGGACAGGTTTGGGTATGGCTACACCTTC. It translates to CSVPDRFGYGYTF.

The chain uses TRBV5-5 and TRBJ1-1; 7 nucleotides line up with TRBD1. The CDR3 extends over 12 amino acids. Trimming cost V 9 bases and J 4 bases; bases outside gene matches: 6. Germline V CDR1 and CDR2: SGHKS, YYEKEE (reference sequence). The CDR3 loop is CATQGGGTEAFF. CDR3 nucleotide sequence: TGTGCCACCCAAGGGGGCGGCACTGAAGCTTTCTTT.

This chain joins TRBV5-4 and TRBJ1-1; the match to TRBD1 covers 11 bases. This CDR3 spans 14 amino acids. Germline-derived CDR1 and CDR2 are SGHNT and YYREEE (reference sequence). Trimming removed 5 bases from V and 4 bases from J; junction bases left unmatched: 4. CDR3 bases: TGTGCCAGCAGTTGGGACAGGGGGGGCACTGAAGCTTTCTTT. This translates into CASSWDRGGTEAFF.

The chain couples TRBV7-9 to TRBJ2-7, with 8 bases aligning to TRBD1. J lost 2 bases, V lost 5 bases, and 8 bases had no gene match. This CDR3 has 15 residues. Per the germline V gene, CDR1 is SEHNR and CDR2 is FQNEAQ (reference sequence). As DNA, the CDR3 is TGTGCCAGCAGCCCCAAAGGGACAGGCGCCTACGAGCAGTACTTC. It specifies CASSPKGTGAYEQYF.

As DNA, the CDR3 is TGTGCCAGCAGCTCTGTGGACAGCTCCTACAATGAGCAGTTCTTC. It specifies CASSSVDSSYNEQFF. This rearrangement joins TRBV5-8 to TRBJ2-1; D is perhaps TRBD1 (6 bases). Trimming shortened V by 3 bases and J by 0 bases, and 10 bases separated the two germline ends. This CDR3 is 15 amino acids long. Germline values: CDR1 SGHTS, CDR2 YDEGEE.

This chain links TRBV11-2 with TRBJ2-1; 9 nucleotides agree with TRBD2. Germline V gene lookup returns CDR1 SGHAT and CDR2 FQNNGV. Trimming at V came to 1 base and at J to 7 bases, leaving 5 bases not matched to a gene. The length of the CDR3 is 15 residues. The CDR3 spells CASSLGGLAFNEQFF. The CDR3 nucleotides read TGTGCCAGCAGCTTAGGCGGACTAGCGTTTAATGAGCAGTTCTTC.

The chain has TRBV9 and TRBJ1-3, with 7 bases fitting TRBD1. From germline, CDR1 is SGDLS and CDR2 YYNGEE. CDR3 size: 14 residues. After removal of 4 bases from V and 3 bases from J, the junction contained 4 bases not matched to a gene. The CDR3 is CASSPGTVGNTIYF. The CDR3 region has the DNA TGTGCCAGCAGCCCCGGGACAGTTGGAAACACCATATATTTT.

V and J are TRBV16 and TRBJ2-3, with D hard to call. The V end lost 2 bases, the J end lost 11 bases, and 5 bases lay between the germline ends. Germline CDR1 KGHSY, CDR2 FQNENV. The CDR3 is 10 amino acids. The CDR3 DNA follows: TGTGCCAGCAGCCAAGTGGAGCAGTATTTT. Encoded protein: CASSQVEQYF. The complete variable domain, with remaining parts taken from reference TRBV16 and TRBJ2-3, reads GEEVAQTPKHLVRGEGQKAKLYCAPIKGHSYVFWYQQVLKNEFKFLISFQNENVFDETGMPKERFSAKCLPNSPCSLEIQATKLEDSAVYFCASSQVEQYFGPGTRLTVL.

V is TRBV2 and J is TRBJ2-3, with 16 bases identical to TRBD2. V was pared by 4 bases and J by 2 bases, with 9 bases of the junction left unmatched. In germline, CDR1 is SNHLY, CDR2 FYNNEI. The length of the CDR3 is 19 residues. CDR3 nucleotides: TGTGCCAGCAGTGTGGATACCGGGACTAGCGGGAGGGTCACAGATACGCAGTATTTT. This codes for CASSVDTGTSGRVTDTQYF.

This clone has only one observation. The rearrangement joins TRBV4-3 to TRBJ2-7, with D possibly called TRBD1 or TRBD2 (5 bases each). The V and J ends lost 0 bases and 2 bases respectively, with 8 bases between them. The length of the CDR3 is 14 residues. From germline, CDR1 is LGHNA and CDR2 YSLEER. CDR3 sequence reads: CASSQDLGAYEQYF. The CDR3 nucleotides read TGCGCCAGCAGCCAAGATTTGGGGGCCTACGAGCAGTACTTC.

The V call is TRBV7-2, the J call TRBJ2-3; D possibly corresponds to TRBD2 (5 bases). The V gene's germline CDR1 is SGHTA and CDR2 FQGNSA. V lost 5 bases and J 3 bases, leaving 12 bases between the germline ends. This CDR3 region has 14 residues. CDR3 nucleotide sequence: TGTGCCAGCAGCACCTTGGGCGGGACAGATACGCAGTATTTT. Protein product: CASSTLGGTDTQYF.

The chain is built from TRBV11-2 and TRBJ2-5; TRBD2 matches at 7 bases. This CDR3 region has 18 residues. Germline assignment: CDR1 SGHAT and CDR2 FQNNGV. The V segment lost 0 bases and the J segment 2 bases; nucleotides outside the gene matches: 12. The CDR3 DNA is TGTGCCAGCAGCTTAGATCGCGGGCGGGGGATAAGGCAAGAGACCCAGTACTTC. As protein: CASSLDRGRGIRQETQYF.

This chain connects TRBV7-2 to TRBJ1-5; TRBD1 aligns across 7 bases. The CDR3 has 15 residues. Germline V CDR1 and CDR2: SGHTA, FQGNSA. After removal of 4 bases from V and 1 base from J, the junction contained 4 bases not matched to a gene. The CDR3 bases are TGTGCCAGCAGCTACTACAGGGGAAGCAATCAGCCCCAGCATTTT. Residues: CASSYYRGSNQPQHF.

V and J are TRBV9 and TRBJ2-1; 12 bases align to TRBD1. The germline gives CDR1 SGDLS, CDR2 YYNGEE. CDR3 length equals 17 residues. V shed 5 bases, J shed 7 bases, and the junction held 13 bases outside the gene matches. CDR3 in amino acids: CASSAGQGAWDGNEQFF. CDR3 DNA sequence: TGTGCCAGCAGTGCGGGACAGGGGGCATGGGATGGAAATGAGCAGTTCTTC. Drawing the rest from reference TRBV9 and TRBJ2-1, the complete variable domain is DSGVTQTPKHLITATGQRVTLRCSPRSGDLSVYWYQQSLDQGLQFLIQYYNGEERAKGNILERFSAQQFPDLHSELNLSSLELGDSALYFCASSAGQGAWDGNEQFFGPGTRLTVL.

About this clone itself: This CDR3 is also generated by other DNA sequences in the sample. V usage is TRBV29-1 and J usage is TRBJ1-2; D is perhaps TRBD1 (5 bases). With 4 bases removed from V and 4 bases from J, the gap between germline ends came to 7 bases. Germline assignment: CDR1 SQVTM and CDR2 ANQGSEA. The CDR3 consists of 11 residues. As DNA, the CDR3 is TGCAGCGTTGCCGACAGCTATGGCTACACCTTC. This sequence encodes CSVADSYGYTF.

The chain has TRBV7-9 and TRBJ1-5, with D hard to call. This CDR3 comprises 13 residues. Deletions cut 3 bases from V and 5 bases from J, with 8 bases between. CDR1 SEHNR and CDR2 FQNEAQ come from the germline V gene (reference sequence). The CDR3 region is CASSLGTDQPQHF. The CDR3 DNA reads TGTGCCAGCAGCTTGGGCACTGATCAGCCCCAGCATTTT.

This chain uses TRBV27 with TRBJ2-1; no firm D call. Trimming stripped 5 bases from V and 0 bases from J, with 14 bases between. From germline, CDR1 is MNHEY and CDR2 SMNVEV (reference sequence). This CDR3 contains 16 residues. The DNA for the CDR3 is TGTGCCAGCAGTAGAGATGGAAGTAGCTCCTACAATGAGCAGTTCTTC. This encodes CASSRDGSSSYNEQFF.

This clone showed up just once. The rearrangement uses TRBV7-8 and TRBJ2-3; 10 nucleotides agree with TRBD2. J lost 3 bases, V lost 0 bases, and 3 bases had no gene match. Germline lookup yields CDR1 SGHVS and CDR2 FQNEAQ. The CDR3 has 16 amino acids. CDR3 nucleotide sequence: TGTGCCAGCAGCTTAGCCCCTAGCGGGAGAACAGATACGCAGTATTTT. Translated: CASSLAPSGRTDTQYF.

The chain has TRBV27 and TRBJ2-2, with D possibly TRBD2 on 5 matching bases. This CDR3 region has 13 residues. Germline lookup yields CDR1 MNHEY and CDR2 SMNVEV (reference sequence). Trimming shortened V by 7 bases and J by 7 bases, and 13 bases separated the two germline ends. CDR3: CASKDGVGGELFF. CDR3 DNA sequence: TGTGCCAGCAAGGACGGGGTGGGCGGGGAGCTGTTTTTT.